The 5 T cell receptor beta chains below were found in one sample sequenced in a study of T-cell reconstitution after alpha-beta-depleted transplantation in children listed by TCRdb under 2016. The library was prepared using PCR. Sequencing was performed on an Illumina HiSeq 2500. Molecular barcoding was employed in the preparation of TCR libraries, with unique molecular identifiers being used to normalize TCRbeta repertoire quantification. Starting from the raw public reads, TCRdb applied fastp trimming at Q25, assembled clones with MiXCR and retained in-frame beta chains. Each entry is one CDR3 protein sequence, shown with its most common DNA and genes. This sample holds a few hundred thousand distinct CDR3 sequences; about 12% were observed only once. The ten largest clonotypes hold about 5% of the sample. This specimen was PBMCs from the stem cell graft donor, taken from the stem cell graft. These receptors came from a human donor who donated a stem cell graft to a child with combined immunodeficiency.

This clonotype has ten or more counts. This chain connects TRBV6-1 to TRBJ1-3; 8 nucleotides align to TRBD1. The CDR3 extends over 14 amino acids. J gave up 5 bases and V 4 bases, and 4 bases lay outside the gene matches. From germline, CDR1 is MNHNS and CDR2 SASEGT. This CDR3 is CASSAGTGRNTIYF. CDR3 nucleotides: TGTGCCAGCAGTGCCGGGACAGGACGAAACACCATATATTTT.

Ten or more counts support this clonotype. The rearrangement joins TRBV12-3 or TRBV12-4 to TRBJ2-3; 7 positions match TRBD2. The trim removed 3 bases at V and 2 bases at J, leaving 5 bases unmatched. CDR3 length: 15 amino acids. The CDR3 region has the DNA TGTGCCAGCAGTTTTGGAGCGGGAACCACAGATACGCAGTATTTT. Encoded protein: CASSFGAGTTDTQYF.

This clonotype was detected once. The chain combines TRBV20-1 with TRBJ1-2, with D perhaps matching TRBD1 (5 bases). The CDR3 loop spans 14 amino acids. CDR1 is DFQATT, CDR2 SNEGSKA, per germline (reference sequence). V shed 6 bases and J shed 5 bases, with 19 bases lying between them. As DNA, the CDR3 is TGCAGTGCGACAGCCTCGGGAGTCGGTTATGGCTACACCTTC. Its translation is CSATASGVGYGYTF.

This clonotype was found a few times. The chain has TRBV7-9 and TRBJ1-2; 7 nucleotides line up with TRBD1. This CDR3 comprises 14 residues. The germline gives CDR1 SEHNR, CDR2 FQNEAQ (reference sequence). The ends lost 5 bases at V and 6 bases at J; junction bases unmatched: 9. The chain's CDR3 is CASSPTNRGHGYTF. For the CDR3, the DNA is TGTGCCAGCAGCCCCACGAACAGGGGCCATGGCTACACCTTC. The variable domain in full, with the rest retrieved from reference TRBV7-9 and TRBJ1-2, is DTGVSQNPRHKITKRGQNVTFRCDPISEHNRLYWYRQTLGQGPEFLTYFQNEAQLEKSRLLSDRFSAERPKGSFSTLEIQRTEQGDSAMYLCASSPTNRGHGYTFGSGTRLTVV.

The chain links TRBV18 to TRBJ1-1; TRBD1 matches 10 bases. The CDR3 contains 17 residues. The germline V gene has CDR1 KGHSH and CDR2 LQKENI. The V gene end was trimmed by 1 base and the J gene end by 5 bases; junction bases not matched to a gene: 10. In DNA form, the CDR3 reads TGTGCCAGCTCACCACTGATCGGGACAGGGGACAGAACTGAAGCTTTCTTT. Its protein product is CASSPLIGTGDRTEAFF.